This T cell receptor (beta chain) comes out of a study of blood T cell repertoires in COVID-19. At the level of the study: Specimens from acute and convalescent COVID-19 originated in the United States, Italy and Spain. PBMCs, B-cell-depleted T cells, or T cells were the source of the cDNA or gDNA that made up the material.

This CDR3 has 11 residues. Germline V lookup: CDR1 DFQATT, CDR2 SNEGSKA (reference sequence). Trimming cost V 4 bases and J 8 bases, with 11 bases left between them. Per the authors' pipeline: Reference gene primer amplification yielded estimated nucleated cell counts. The protocol was immunoSEQ multiplex PCR, while the TCRdb copy is restricted to in-frame clones and leaves out a portion. V and J calls and clone size come straight from that table; D and trimming were deduced from the DNA. The sample contains approximately 200,000 clones, approximately 82% of which appear only once. The chain is built from TRBV20-1 and TRBJ1-2; D is unclear. Specimen: peripheral blood. This TCR was recovered from a human donor with acute or convalescent COVID-19. The donor label of this sample is uncertain. The DNA of the CDR3 is TGCAGTGCTAAAGCCCCCGGGGGCTACACCTTC. Amino acids: CSAKAPGGYTF.